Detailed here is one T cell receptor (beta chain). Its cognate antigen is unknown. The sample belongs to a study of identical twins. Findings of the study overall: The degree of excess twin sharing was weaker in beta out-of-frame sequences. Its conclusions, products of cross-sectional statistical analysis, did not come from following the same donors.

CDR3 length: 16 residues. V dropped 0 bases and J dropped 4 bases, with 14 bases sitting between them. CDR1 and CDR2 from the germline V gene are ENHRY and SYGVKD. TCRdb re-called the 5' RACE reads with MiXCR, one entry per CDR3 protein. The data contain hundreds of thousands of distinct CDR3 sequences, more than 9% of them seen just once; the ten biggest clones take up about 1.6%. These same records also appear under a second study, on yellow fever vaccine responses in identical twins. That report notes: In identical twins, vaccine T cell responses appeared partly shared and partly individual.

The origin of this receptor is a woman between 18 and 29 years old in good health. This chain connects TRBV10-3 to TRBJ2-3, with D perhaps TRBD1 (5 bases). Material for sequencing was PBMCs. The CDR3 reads CAISESSAGWADTQYF. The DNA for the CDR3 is TGTGCCATCAGTGAGTCGTCGGCAGGGTGGGCAGATACGCAGTATTTT.